What follows are 30 T cell receptor beta chains derived from one specimen sequenced in a study of spatial heterogeneity in lung cancer. A single record per CDR3 protein comes from TCRdb applying MiXCR to the 5' RACE reads. The repertoire holds just under 45,000 distinct CDR3 sequences, with approximately 22% as singletons. This sample's time point: blood at routine non-recurrence follow-up after resection. The specimen was PBMCs, collected at follow-up. The source of these receptors is a female donor with early-stage non-small cell lung cancer.

This clonotype has more than one count but fewer than ten. The chain uses TRBV20-1 and TRBJ1-5; the D gene is possibly TRBD1 (5 bases). V shed 3 bases and J shed 1 base, with 13 bases lying between them. Germline CDR1 reads DFQATT; CDR2 reads SNEGSKA (reference sequence). The CDR3 contains 15 residues. The chain's CDR3 is CSARAPGASNQPQHF. As DNA, the CDR3 is TGCAGTGCTAGGGCCCCTGGGGCCAGCAATCAGCCCCAGCATTTT.

The sample holds many counts of this clonotype. J is TRBJ1-1 and V is TRBV4-1; 8 nucleotides line up with TRBD1. The V gene's germline CDR1 is MGHRA and CDR2 YSYEKL. The CDR3 contains 14 residues. V shed 2 bases and J 5 bases; nucleotides not matched to a gene: 4. DNA for the CDR3: TGCGCCAGCAGCCAAATCACAGGGGGGACTGAAGCTTTCTTT. This gives the protein CASSQITGGTEAFF.

V usage is TRBV11-1 and J usage is TRBJ2-1; TRBD2 matches 9 bases. Trimming cost V 11 bases and J 8 bases; bases outside gene matches: 13. The CDR3 extends over 14 amino acids. Germline CDR1 and CDR2: SGHAT and FQDESV (reference sequence). DNA of the CDR3: TGTGCCTCCGCGGGGGGGTCGTCTTCGGATGAGCAGTTCTTC. It encodes CASAGGSSSDEQFF.

This clonotype was found a few times. The chain joins TRBV6-5 to TRBJ1-1, with TRBD1 matching 7 bases. Trimming removed 9 bases from V and 2 bases from J; junction bases left unmatched: 9. Per the germline V gene, CDR1 is MNHEY and CDR2 is SVGAGI. This CDR3 spans 14 amino acids. The CDR3 nucleotides read TGTGCCAGTTCCAGGGGGATCTTAAACACTGAAGCTTTCTTT. Translation: CASSRGILNTEAFF.

The chain combines TRBV9 with TRBJ1-3; no clear D. The CDR3 spans 17 residues. Germline V gene sequence: CDR1 SGDLS, CDR2 YYNGEE. V lost 0 bases and J 0 bases, leaving 13 bases between the germline ends. DNA for the CDR3: TGTGCCAGCAGCGTAGCTCTTGGCACCAACTCTGGAAACACCATATATTTT. The encoded protein is CASSVALGTNSGNTIYF.

J is TRBJ1-4 and V is TRBV5-1; TRBD1 matches at 7 bases. Per the germline V gene, CDR1 is SGHRS and CDR2 is YFSETQ. The CDR3 is made up of 13 amino acids. The V segment lost 4 bases and the J segment 6 bases; nucleotides outside the gene matches: 3. CDR3 sequence reads: CASSGGTDEKLFF. The CDR3 DNA reads as TGCGCCAGCAGCGGGGGGACAGATGAAAAACTGTTTTTT. Based on the CDR3 plus reference TRBV5-1 and TRBJ1-4, the full variable domain is KAGVTQTPRYLIKTRGQQVTLSCSPISGHRSVSWYQQTPGQGLQFLFEYFSETQRNKGNFPGRFSGRQFSNSRSEMNVSTLELGDSALYLCASSGGTDEKLFFGSGTQLSVL.

In its sample, this clonotype was seen a few times. The chain uses TRBV5-6 and TRBJ1-2; tentatively, D is TRBD1 (5 bases). The germline V and J ends were trimmed by 1 base and 3 bases, with 19 bases remaining between them. The CDR3 consists of 17 residues. Germline values: CDR1 SGHDT, CDR2 YYEEEE. The CDR3 loop is CASSLIPVGGTHYGYTF. DNA for the CDR3: TGTGCCAGCAGCTTGATACCCGTCGGGGGGACCCACTATGGCTACACCTTC.

The V call is TRBV9, the J call TRBJ2-7; 12 nucleotides align to TRBD2. V trimming: 4 bases; J trimming: 4 bases; junction bases outside the gene matches: 6. This CDR3 region has 15 residues. Germline V gene lookup returns CDR1 SGDLS and CDR2 YYNGEE. In DNA form, the CDR3 reads TGTGCCAGCAGCTCAGGACTAGCGGGATTATACGAGCAGTACTTC. Encoded protein: CASSSGLAGLYEQYF.

This rearrangement joins TRBV28 to TRBJ1-2, with TRBD1 identical over 8 bases. The CDR3 is made up of 15 amino acids. After removal of 4 bases from V and 8 bases from J, the junction contained 12 bases not matched to a gene. Germline V gene sequence: CDR1 MDHEN, CDR2 SYDVKM. The CDR3 region has the DNA TGTGCCAGCAGTTCGTCAGGGGGCGTCCCCAGCGGCTACACCTTC. Protein product: CASSSSGGVPSGYTF.

The sample holds a few counts of this clonotype. V usage is TRBV7-9 and J usage is TRBJ2-3, with D perhaps being TRBD1 or TRBD2 (6 bases each). With 4 bases removed from V and 11 bases from J, the gap between germline ends came to 34 bases. This CDR3 contains 19 residues. CDR1 and CDR2 from the germline V gene are SEHNR and FQNEAQ (reference sequence). CDR3 amino acids: CASSSGGRASRWMGRGQYF. The DNA for the CDR3 is TGTGCCAGCAGCTCTGGAGGGCGAGCGAGCAGGTGGATGGGCAGGGGGCAGTATTTT. Using reference TRBV7-9 and TRBJ2-3 for the parts outside the CDR3, the full variable domain is DTGVSQNPRHKITKRGQNVTFRCDPISEHNRLYWYRQTLGQGPEFLTYFQNEAQLEKSRLLSDRFSAERPKGSFSTLEIQRTEQGDSAMYLCASSSGGRASRWMGRGQYFGPGTRLTVL.

At least ten counts were recorded for this clonotype. Here the CDR3 DNA reads TGCGCCAGCAGCCAAGGACCTATCTCTGGAAACACCATATATTTT. Its translation: CASSQGPISGNTIYF. The gene calls are TRBV4-1 and TRBJ1-3; D is uncertain. This CDR3 has 15 residues. Germline V gene lookup returns CDR1 MGHRA and CDR2 YSYEKL. Between the trimmed V and J ends, which lost 1 base and 0 bases, there was a span of 7 bases.

The CDR3, as DNA: TGTGCCCGAGGTCTGAAACCGGGGGACGGGACCGTCGAATCCTACAATGAGCAGTTCTTC. Translating it yields CARGLKPGDGTVESYNEQFF. The V gene is TRBV6-7, the J gene TRBJ2-1; D may be TRBD2 (6 bases). TRBV6-7 has ORF status, its function being uncertain. CDR3 length: 20 amino acids. V dropped 11 bases and J dropped 1 base, with 33 bases sitting between them.

This clonotype was seen many times. V is TRBV5-5 and J is TRBJ2-5; the match to TRBD1 covers 7 bases. The CDR3 loop spans 15 amino acids. Germline V gene lookup returns CDR1 SGHKS and CDR2 YYEKEE (reference sequence). V trimming: 2 bases; J trimming: 5 bases; junction bases outside the gene matches: 9. CDR3 amino acids: CASSLTTGMVETQYF. The CDR3 DNA is TGTGCCAGCAGCTTAACGACAGGGATGGTGGAGACCCAGTACTTC.

A note on this clonotype: This may stem from a read error, because a much larger clone lies one nucleotide away. V usage is TRBV7-9 and J usage is TRBJ1-5; D is uncertain. The germline V gene encodes CDR1 SEHNR and CDR2 FQNEAQ (reference sequence). The CDR3 length is 13 residues. The CDR3 coding sequence is TGTACCAGCAGCTCCACGTCCTGGACGCCCCAGCATTTT. It specifies CTSSSTSWTPQHF.

This clonotype was recorded at least ten times. CDR3 in amino acids: CSVAQDSGANVLTF. CDR3 nucleotide sequence: TGCAGCGTAGCACAGGACTCTGGGGCCAACGTCCTGACTTTC. The chain joins TRBV29-1 to TRBJ2-6, with D possibly matching TRBD1 (5 bases). The CDR3 is 14 amino acids. Germline CDR1 reads SQVTM; CDR2 reads ANQGSEA. V gave up 6 bases and J gave up 0 bases, with 9 bases separating them.

The chain employs TRBV3-1 and TRBJ2-3; no clear D. Germline V gene sequence: CDR1 LGHDT, CDR2 YNNKEL (reference sequence). There are 15 residues in the CDR3. Trimming stripped 4 bases from V and 0 bases from J, with 11 bases between. CDR3 nucleotides: TGTGCCAGCAGCCCCAGGAGATTTAGCACAGATACGCAGTATTTT. Translated, it gives CASSPRRFSTDTQYF.

The table lists this clonotype with many counts. This sequence joins TRBV10-3 and TRBJ2-1; 7 positions agree with TRBD2. The CDR3 is made up of 16 amino acids. CDR1 is ENHRY, CDR2 SYGVKD, per germline. With V trimmed by 3 bases and J by 10 bases, 15 bases remained unmatched. As DNA, the CDR3 is TGTGCCATCAGTGATCCCGGGGCTAGCGGCCGGTTGGAGCAGTTCTTC. This translates into CAISDPGASGRLEQFF.

The V call is TRBV20-1, the J call TRBJ1-3; D is uncertain. Trimming cost V 1 base and J 3 bases, with 7 bases left between them. The germline CDR1 and CDR2 sequences are DFQATT and SNEGSKA (reference sequence). The CDR3 is 13 amino acids. CDR3 loop: CSARGAIGNTIYF. The DNA of the CDR3 is TGCAGTGCTAGAGGAGCCATTGGAAACACCATATATTTT.

This chain links TRBV5-1 with TRBJ2-3; D is undetermined. The CDR3 has 15 residues. The germline V gene has CDR1 SGHRS and CDR2 YFSETQ. The CDR3 is CVTSPGPRNADTQYF. The CDR3 DNA follows: TGCGTCACATCGCCCGGGCCTCGGAACGCAGATACGCAGTATTTT. Supplemented by reference TRBV5-1 and TRBJ2-3, the full variable domain reads KAGVTQTPRYLIKTRGQQVTLSCSPISGHRSVSWYQQTPGQGLQFLFEYFSETQRNKGNFPGRFSGRQFSNSRSEMNVSTLELGDSALYLCVTSPGPRNADTQYFGPGTRLTVL.

This clonotype was seen at least ten times. Its ends do not fully match the called genes, so a read error is possible. The V call is TRBV19, the J call TRBJ1-1; possible D gene TRBD1, 6 bases. Germline CDR1 is LNHDA and CDR2 is SQIVND (reference sequence). The length of the CDR3 is 13 residues. This CDR3 is CASSRTDNTEAFF. In DNA form, the CDR3 reads TGCGCCAGTAGTAGGACAGACAACACTGAAGCTTTCTTT.

This chain uses TRBV19 with TRBJ2-7, with D uncertain. The CDR3 consists of 12 residues. V was shortened by 5 bases and J by 3 bases, with 8 bases between the two germline ends. Germline V gene data show CDR1 as LNHDA and CDR2 as SQIVND (reference sequence). CDR3 nucleotide sequence: TGTGCCAGTAGTCCCGGCGGCTACGAGCAGTACTTC. Residues: CASSPGGYEQYF. The full variable domain, its missing parts supplied by reference TRBV19 and TRBJ2-7, is DGGITQSPKYLFRKEGQNVTLSCEQNLNHDAMYWYRQDPGQGLRLIYYSQIVNDFQKGDIAEGYSVSREKKESFPLTVTSAQKNPTAFYLCASSPGGYEQYFGPGTRLTVT.

This clonotype was counted many times. The V call is TRBV6-5, the J call TRBJ2-7; 12 bases fit TRBD2. The junction had 7 bases not matched to a gene; V was cut back by 6 bases and J by 4 bases. From germline, CDR1 is MNHEY and CDR2 SVGAGI. CDR3 length: 15 amino acids. CDR3 loop: CASSRTSGVLYEQYV. In DNA, the CDR3 is TGTGCCAGCAGCCGGACTAGCGGGGTTCTTTACGAGCAGTACGTC.

V usage is TRBV7-8 and J usage is TRBJ2-3; tentative D call: TRBD2 (6 bases). This CDR3 has 17 amino acids. V gave up 5 bases and J gave up 2 bases, with 20 bases separating them. The germline CDR1 and CDR2 sequences are SGHVS and FQNEAQ. CDR3 nucleotides: TGTGCCAGCAGCCCCTTGGGGGGAGTTCCCTTCACAGATACGCAGTATTTT. As protein: CASSPLGGVPFTDTQYF.

The J gene is TRBJ1-2, the V gene TRBV15, with D possibly being TRBD1 (6 bases). In germline, CDR1 is LNHNV, CDR2 YYDKDF (reference sequence). V lost 0 bases and J 2 bases, leaving 10 bases between the germline ends. This CDR3 is 15 amino acids long. CDR3 DNA: TGTGCCACCAGCAGAGATAAGGGGGGAAACTATGGCTACACCTTC. Translated: CATSRDKGGNYGYTF. Looking up the rest from reference TRBV15 and TRBJ1-2 gives the full variable domain: DAMVIQNPRYQVTQFGKPVTLSCSQTLNHNVMYWYQQKSSQAPKLLFHYYDKDFNNEADTPDNFQSRRPNTSFCFLDIRSPGLGDTAMYLCATSRDKGGNYGYTFGSGTRLTVV.

This clonotype was recorded many times. This chain links TRBV7-9 with TRBJ1-1; 7 bases map to TRBD1. With 6 bases clipped from V and 4 bases from J, the junction kept 8 bases outside the gene matches. Germline V gives CDR1 SEHNR, CDR2 FQNEAQ (reference sequence). The CDR3 is 14 residues long. The CDR3, as DNA: TGTGCCAGCAGTTTACAGGGGTTTGGCACTGAAGCTTTCTTT. Residues: CASSLQGFGTEAFF.

V gene TRBV5-6 combines with J gene TRBJ1-1, with D perhaps matching TRBD1 (6 bases). The length of the CDR3 is 11 residues. Trimming removed 6 bases at V and 6 bases at J, with 9 bases between. CDR1 and CDR2 (germline): SGHDT, YYEEEE. The CDR3 coding sequence is TGTGCCAGCACGAGACAGGCTGAAGCTTTCTTT. Translating gives CASTRQAEAFF.

This clonotype has a handful of counts. The CDR3 sequence is CASSHPRREQYF. The CDR3 DNA reads as TGTGCCAGCAGCCACCCCCGGAGGGAGCAGTACTTC. The V gene is TRBV7-9, the J gene TRBJ2-7; D might be TRBD2 (5 bases). Trimming shortened V by 5 bases and J by 7 bases, and 12 bases separated the two germline ends. The germline CDR1 and CDR2 sequences are SEHNR and FQNEAQ (reference sequence). This CDR3 has 12 residues. Together with reference TRBV7-9 and TRBJ2-7, the CDR3 gives the full variable domain: DTGVSQNPRHKITKRGQNVTFRCDPISEHNRLYWYRQTLGQGPEFLTYFQNEAQLEKSRLLSDRFSAERPKGSFSTLEIQRTEQGDSAMYLCASSHPRREQYFGPGTRLTVT.

The V and J genes are TRBV7-9 and TRBJ2-3; 8 bases are shared with TRBD2. Germline V gene lookup returns CDR1 SEHNR and CDR2 FQNEAQ (reference sequence). The CDR3 extends over 14 amino acids. Trimming removed 3 bases from V and 6 bases from J; junction bases left unmatched: 5. CDR3 coding DNA: TGTGCCAGCAGCTTGACGGGGGGGCCGGATACGCAGTATTTT. Its translation is CASSLTGGPDTQYF.

J is TRBJ2-3 and V is TRBV28; D ambiguous. Trimming took 3 bases from V and 3 from J, leaving 7 bases between them. This CDR3 region has 13 residues. The V gene's germline CDR1 is MDHEN and CDR2 SYDVKM. The CDR3 spells CASSLRSTDTQYF. The CDR3 nucleotides are TGTGCCAGCAGTTTGAGGAGTACAGATACGCAGTATTTT.

The table lists this clonotype with many counts. V usage is TRBV29-1 and J usage is TRBJ2-1; 14 nucleotides align to TRBD2. Germline V CDR1 and CDR2: SQVTM, ANQGSEA. This CDR3 contains 16 residues. V gave up 1 base and J gave up 9 bases; unmatched junction bases: 8. This CDR3 reads CSVEGGLAGVFSEQFF. In DNA, the CDR3 is TGCAGCGTTGAAGGGGGACTAGCGGGAGTATTCAGTGAGCAGTTCTTC.